The 13 T cell receptor beta chains listed next were all sequenced from one sample in a study of T cells in women clearing cervical HPV infection. Assay used: immunoSEQ multiplex PCR; TCRdb lists only in-frame clones, some missing. The sample totals some 21,000 clones. The sample taken for sequencing was blood buffy coat. These receptors all come from a woman between 18 and 75 years old with a cervical HPV16 infection that either progressed to CIN3+ or cleared (not recorded which).

As for this clone: The read finishes 3 residues shy of the CDR3 end, and the germline J gene is used to complete it. The V gene is TRBV18, the J gene TRBJ1-4, with TRBD1 as a possible D gene (5 bases). Trimming took 5 bases from V and 5 from J, leaving 12 bases between them. Germline V gene data show CDR1 as KGHSH and CDR2 as LQKENI. The CDR3 is 14 residues long. This CDR3 is CASSVDNGNEKLFF. The DNA read from the CDR3 is TGTGCCAGCTCAGTGGACAATGGGAATGAAAAA. The full variable domain, in which reference TRBV18 and TRBJ1-4 provide the parts outside the CDR3, is NAGVMQNPRHLVRRRGQEARLRCSPMKGHSHVYWYRQLPEEGLKFMVYLQKENIIDESGMPKERFSAEFPKEGPSILRIQQVVRGDSAAYFCASSVDNGNEKLFFGSGTQLSVL.

Remarks on this clone: From the germline J gene comes the end of the CDR3, since the read stops 3 residues before it. The V gene is TRBV5-1, the J gene TRBJ2-3, with 7 bases that match TRBD1. The length of the CDR3 is 15 residues. Looked up from germline, CDR1 is SGHRS and CDR2 is YFSETQ. The V gene end was trimmed by 1 base and the J gene end by 0 bases; junction bases not matched to a gene: 2. This chain's CDR3 is CASSLWDSSTDTQYF. Incomplete CDR3 DNA: TGCGCCAGCAGCTTGTGGGACAGTAGCACAGATACG.

In regard to this clone: The CDR3 goes on 3 residues after the read ends, and that part is filled in from the germline J gene. The chain carries TRBV11-2 and TRBJ1-2, with D possibly being TRBD1 (6 bases). This CDR3 is 15 amino acids long. The V end lost 5 bases, the J end lost 6 bases, and 19 bases lay between the germline ends. Looked up from germline, CDR1 is SGHAT and CDR2 is FQNNGV. CDR3 DNA, as far as it was read: TGTGCCAGCAGCGGAAACAACAGGGTGGTAGATGGC. It is translated as CASSGNNRVVDG. The whole CDR3 protein reads CASSGNNRVVDGYTF.

As for this clone: Read coverage stops 3 residues before the CDR3 terminus; the germline J gene supplies the remainder. This sequence joins TRBV6-2 or TRBV6-3 and TRBJ1-1; no definite D call. The CDR3 is 13 residues long. V lost 7 bases, J lost 1 base, and 10 bases lay in between. Germline CDR1 reads MNHEY; CDR2 reads SVGEGT. The CDR3 spells CASTPLGNTEAFF. The covered CDR3 bases are TGTGCCAGCACCCCCCTCGGGAACACTGAA.

Turning to this clone: The read ends 3 residues shy of where the CDR3 ends; the end is completed using the germline J gene. The V call is TRBV27, the J call TRBJ2-7, with a tentative D call TRBD2 (6 bases). The V gene lost 0 bases and the J gene lost 2 bases, with 17 bases spanning the gap. Germline values: CDR1 MNHEY, CDR2 SMNVEV (reference sequence). The CDR3 has 17 residues. The CDR3 spells CASSLSGFLATTYEQYF. The sequenced part of the CDR3 DNA is TGTGCCAGCAGTTTATCGGGCTTCCTAGCGACAACCTACGAG.

As concerns this clone: With the read ending 3 residues before the CDR3 end, the germline J gene is used to fill in that end. The chain links TRBV20-1 to TRBJ1-1, with a weak D call TRBD1 (5 bases). The CDR3 runs 14 residues. With 4 bases removed from V and 0 bases from J, the gap between germline ends came to 12 bases. The germline gives CDR1 DFQATT, CDR2 SNEGSKA (reference sequence). CDR3 region: CSAKRGVMNTEAFF. The CDR3 bases that were read are TGCAGTGCTAAACGAGGGGTGATGAACACTGAA.

About this clone itself: The CDR3 end is not reached by the read, which stops 3 residues before it; the germline J gene fills it in. The chain uses TRBV6-1 and TRBJ1-5, with unresolved D. CDR3 size: 14 residues. Germline CDR1 reads MNHNS; CDR2 reads SASEGT. Here the CDR3 reads CASSETPAEVPQHF. CDR3 DNA (partial): TGTGCCAGCAGTGAAACTCCGGCGGAAGTACCC.

Regarding this clone: The sequenced fragment ends 3 residues before the CDR3 boundary, so the rest is inferred from the germline J gene. The chain carries TRBV30 and TRBJ1-1; D might be TRBD1 (6 bases). The CDR3 spans 13 residues. V was shortened by 4 bases and J by 5 bases, with 14 bases between the two germline ends. Germline V gene data show CDR1 as GTSNPN and CDR2 as SVGIG (reference sequence). The sequenced CDR3 bases are TGTGCCTGGACTCTGACAGGCGATACTGAA. This encodes CAWTLTGDTE. The full CDR3 reads CAWTLTGDTEAFF.

For this clone: The sequence runs out 3 residues before the end of the CDR3; the remainder is reconstructed from the germline J gene. The chain recombines TRBV11-3 with TRBJ2-2; D may be TRBD1 (5 bases). The germline CDR1 and CDR2 sequences are SGHNT and YENEEA. The V end lost 0 bases, the J end lost 7 bases, and 12 bases lay between the germline ends. This CDR3 is 15 amino acids long. CDR3 bases read: TGTGCCAGCAGCTTAGACGTAAGACAGCTCGGGGAG. This translates into CASSLDVRQLGE. The full CDR3 sequence reads CASSLDVRQLGELFF.

Of note for this clone: The CDR3 extends 3 residues past the end of the read, so its final part is completed from the germline J gene. This chain uses TRBV6-1 with TRBJ2-5; TRBD2 is a possible D gene (6 bases). CDR3 length: 13 amino acids. V was trimmed by 3 bases and J by 4 bases, leaving 9 bases between them. From germline, CDR1 is MNHNS and CDR2 SASEGT. CDR3 amino acids: CASSERLGETQYF. The DNA read from the CDR3 is TGTGCCAGCAGTGAGAGACTAGGAGAGACC.

Note on this clone: Read sequence stops 3 residues before the CDR3 end, and the germline J gene provides the missing end. The chain joins TRBV20-1 to TRBJ2-1; the D is unclear. The germline V gene has CDR1 DFQATT and CDR2 SNEGSKA (reference sequence). Between the trimmed V and J ends, which lost 1 base and 7 bases, there was a span of 8 bases. The CDR3 consists of 12 residues. The DNA read from the CDR3 is TGCAGTGCTAGAGTTGCGGAAAATGAG. It encodes CSARVAENE. The entire CDR3 protein is CSARVAENEQFF.

Comment on this clone: The CDR3 extends 3 residues past the end of the read, so its final part is completed from the germline J gene. V gene TRBV19 combines with J gene TRBJ1-1; 8 bases map to TRBD1. Germline assignment: CDR1 LNHDA and CDR2 SQIVND (reference sequence). The CDR3 loop spans 15 amino acids. Trimming took 5 bases from V and 4 from J; bases not matched to a gene: 9. CDR3 DNA, as far as it was read: TGTGCCAGTAGTCCCCGGACAGGGCCTAGCACTGAA. Translated, it gives CASSPRTGPSTE. The full CDR3 reads CASSPRTGPSTEAFF.

About this clone itself: The read ends 3 residues shy of where the CDR3 ends; the end is completed using the germline J gene. This chain links TRBV12-5 with TRBJ2-7, with D possibly TRBD1 on 6 matching bases. The CDR3 runs 15 residues. From germline, CDR1 is LGHNT and CDR2 FRNRAP. V lost 6 bases and J lost 1, with 16 bases in between. The CDR3 here is CASGKKDTGSYEQYF. The part of the CDR3 DNA that was read is TGTGCTAGTGGCAAAAAGGACACAGGGTCCTACGAG.